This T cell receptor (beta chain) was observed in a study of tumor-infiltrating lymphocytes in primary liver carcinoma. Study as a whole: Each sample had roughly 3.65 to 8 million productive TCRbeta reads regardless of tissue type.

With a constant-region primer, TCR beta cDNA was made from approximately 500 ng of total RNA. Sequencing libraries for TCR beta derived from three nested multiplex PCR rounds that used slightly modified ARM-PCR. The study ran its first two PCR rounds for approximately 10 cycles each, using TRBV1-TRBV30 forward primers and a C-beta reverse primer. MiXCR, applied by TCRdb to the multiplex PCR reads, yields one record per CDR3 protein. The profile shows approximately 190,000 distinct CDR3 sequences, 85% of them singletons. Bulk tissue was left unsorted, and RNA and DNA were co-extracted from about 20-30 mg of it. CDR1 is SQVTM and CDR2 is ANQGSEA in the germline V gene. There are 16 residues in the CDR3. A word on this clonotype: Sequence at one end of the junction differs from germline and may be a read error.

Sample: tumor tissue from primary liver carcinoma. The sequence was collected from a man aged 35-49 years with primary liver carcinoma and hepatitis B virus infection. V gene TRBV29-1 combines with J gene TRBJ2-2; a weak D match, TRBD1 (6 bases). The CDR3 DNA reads TGCAGCGTTCCGAGGCCAGGGGACGCGAACACAGGGGAGCTGTTTTTT. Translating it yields CSVPRPGDANTGELFF.